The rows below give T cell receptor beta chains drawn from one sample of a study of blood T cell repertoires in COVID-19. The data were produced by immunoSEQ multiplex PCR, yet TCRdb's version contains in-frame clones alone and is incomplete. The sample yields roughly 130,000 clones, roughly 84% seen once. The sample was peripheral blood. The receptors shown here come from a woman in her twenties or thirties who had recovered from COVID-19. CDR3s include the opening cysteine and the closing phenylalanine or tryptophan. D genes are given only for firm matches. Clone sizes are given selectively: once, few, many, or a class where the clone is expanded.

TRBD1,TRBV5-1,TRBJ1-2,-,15,TGCGCCAGCAGCTTGCAGGGGGCCGCTAACTATGGCTACACCTTC,CASSLQGAANYGYTF
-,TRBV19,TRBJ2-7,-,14,TGTGCCAGTAGTATTTCGGACAGCGGGGACGAGCAGTACTTC,CASSISDSGDEQYF
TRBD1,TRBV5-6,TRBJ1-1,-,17,TGTGCCAGCAGCTCGGCCTTCAGACAGGGGGAGAACACTGAAGCTTTCTTT,CASSSAFRQGENTEAFF
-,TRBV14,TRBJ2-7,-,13,TGTGCCAGCAGCCAAGTAGGAGCGTACGAGCAGTACTTC,CASSQVGAYEQYF
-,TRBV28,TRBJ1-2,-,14,TGTGCCAGCAGTTCCCCCGACAGGTTTTATGGCTACACCTTC,CASSSPDRFYGYTF
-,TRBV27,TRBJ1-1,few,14,TGTGCCAGCAGTTTACAGGGGATGAACACTGAAGCTTTCTTT,CASSLQGMNTEAFF
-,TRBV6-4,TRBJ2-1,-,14,TGTGCCAGCAGTAGAGACTACGATGCCAATGAGCAGTTCTTC,CASSRDYDANEQFF
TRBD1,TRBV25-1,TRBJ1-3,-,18,TGTGCCAGCAGTGAACGGGGTGTCGGGACAGGGGCAGGAAACACCATATATTTT,CASSERGVGTGAGNTIYF
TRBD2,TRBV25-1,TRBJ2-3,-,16,TGTGCCAGCAGTGAAATGGGCGGGAGTTTGGCAGATACGCAGTATTTT,CASSEMGGSLADTQYF
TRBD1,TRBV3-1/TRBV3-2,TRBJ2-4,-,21,TGTGCCAGCAGCCAAAGCGGGACAGGGGGCGTAGGGGCACTAGCCAAAAACATTCAGTACTTC,CASSQSGTGGVGALAKNIQYF
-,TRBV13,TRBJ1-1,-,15,TGTGCCAGCAGCTTAGATCAGGGTTTGAACACTGAAGCTTTCTTT,CASSLDQGLNTEAFF
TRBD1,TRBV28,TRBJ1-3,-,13,TGTGCCAGCAGCCTCACAGGGGACGACACCATATATTTT,CASSLTGDDTIYF
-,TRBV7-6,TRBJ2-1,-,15,TGTGCCAGCAGCTTAGCCCGCACCCCTAACAATGAGCAGTTCTTC,CASSLARTPNNEQFF
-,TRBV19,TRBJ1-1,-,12,TGTGCCAGTAGTCCAGGGATCACTGAAGCTTTCTTT,CASSPGITEAFF
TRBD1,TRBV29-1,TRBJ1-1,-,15,TGCAGCGTCGGCCACGCCGGGACAGCAAACACTGAAGCTTTCTTT,CSVGHAGTANTEAFF
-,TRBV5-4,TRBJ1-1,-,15,TGTGCCAGCAGCTCTATCAGGATGGAAAACACTGAAGCTTTCTTT,CASSSIRMENTEAFF
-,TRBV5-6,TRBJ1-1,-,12,TGTGCCAGCAGCCGGACAGTCACTGAAGCTTTCTTT,CASSRTVTEAFF
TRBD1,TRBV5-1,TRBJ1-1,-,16,TGCGCCAGCAGCTTGGCCGTTGGGACAGCGAACACTGAAGCTTTCTTT,CASSLAVGTANTEAFF
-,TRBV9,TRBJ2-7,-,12,TGTGCCAGCAGCCCCCGGGGGAACGAGCAGTACTTC,CASSPRGNEQYF
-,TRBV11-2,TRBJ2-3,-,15,TGTGCCAGCAGCTTTGTAGCGGATAGCACAGATACGCAGTATTTT,CASSFVADSTDTQYF
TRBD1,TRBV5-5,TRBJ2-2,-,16,TGTGCCAGCAGCCCGGGGACAGGGACAGACACCGGGGAGCTGTTTTTT,CASSPGTGTDTGELFF
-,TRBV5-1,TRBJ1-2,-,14,TGCGCCAGCAGCTTGGCTGACAGGTCCTATGGCTACACCTTC,CASSLADRSYGYTF
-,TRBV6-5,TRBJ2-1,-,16,TGTGCCAGCAGTTACTCTCGGGTCAGCTCCTACAATGAGCAGTTCTTC,CASSYSRVSSYNEQFF
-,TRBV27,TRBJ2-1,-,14,TGTGCCAGCAGTCTTACAGTCCCCCACAATGAGCAGTTCTTC,CASSLTVPHNEQFF
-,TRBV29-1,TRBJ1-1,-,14,TGCAGCGTTGAGGAAACAGTATACTCCACTGAAGCTTTCTTT,CSVEETVYSTEAFF
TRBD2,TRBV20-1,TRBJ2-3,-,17,TGCAGTGCTAGTCTCCCGGGACTAGCGGGGGTACCAGATACGCAGTATTTT,CSASLPGLAGVPDTQYF
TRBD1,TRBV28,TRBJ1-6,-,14,TGTGCCAGCAGAACAGGGGTTGTGGGTTCACCCCTCCACTTT,CASRTGVVGSPLHF
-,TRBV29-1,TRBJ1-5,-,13,TGCAGCGTTGTGGAGGACGCGGCAGGGCCCCAGCATTTT,CSVVEDAAGPQHF
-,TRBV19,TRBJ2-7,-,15,TGTGCCAGTAGTATAGAATTAACTTCTTCCTACGAGCAGTACTTC,CASSIELTSSYEQYF
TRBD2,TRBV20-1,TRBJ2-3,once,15,TGCAGTGCTAGTTCCAGCGGGAGGATCACAGATACGCAGTATTTT,CSASSSGRITDTQYF
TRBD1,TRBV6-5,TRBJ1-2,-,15,TGTGCCACCCAGACTGGAGACAGGGGAAACTATGGCTACACCTTC,CATQTGDRGNYGYTF
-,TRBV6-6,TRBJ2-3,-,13,TGTGCCAGCAGTAGCGGTCCCGGAGATACGCAGTATTTT,CASSSGPGDTQYF
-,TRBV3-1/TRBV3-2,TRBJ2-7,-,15,TGTGCCAGCAGCCAAGAACCGGGCCGCGGAGGGGAGCAGTACTTC,CASSQEPGRGGEQYF
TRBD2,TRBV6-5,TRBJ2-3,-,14,TGTGCCAGCACACTAGCGGGGTCGCCAGATACGCAGTATTTT,CASTLAGSPDTQYF
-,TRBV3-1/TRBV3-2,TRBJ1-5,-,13,TGTGCCAGCAGTCAGGGAAGGGGCCAGCCCCAGCATTTT,CASSQGRGQPQHF
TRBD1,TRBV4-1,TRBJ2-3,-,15,TGCGCCAGCAGCCAACAACAGGGGTCGATAGATACGCAGTATTTT,CASSQQQGSIDTQYF
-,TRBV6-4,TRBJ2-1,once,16,TGTGCCAGCAGTGACTCCGCCAAGAGCTCCTACAATGAGCAGTTCTTC,CASSDSAKSSYNEQFF
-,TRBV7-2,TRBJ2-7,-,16,TGTGCCAGCAGCTTAGATAGGCAGGCGCTGCCCTACGAGCAGTACTTC,CASSLDRQALPYEQYF
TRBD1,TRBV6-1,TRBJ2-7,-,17,TGTGCCAGCAGTGAAGCCGCCACCGGGACAGGTTTTTACGAGCAGTACTTC,CASSEAATGTGFYEQYF
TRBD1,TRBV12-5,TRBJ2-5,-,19,TGTGCTAGTGGTTTGGGCAGTAAGTCCGGGACAGGGTTAGCAGAGACCCAGTACTTC,CASGLGSKSGTGLAETQYF
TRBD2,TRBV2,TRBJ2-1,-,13,TGTGCCAGCCGGACTAGCGAGTATGATGAGCAGTTCTTC,CASRTSEYDEQFF
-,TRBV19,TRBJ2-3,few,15,TGTGCCAGTAGTATCTCGGACACCCGAACAGATACGCAGTATTTT,CASSISDTRTDTQYF
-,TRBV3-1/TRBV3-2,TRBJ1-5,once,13,TGTGCCAGCAGCCGAGGTGGCAATCAGCCCCAGCATTTT,CASSRGGNQPQHF
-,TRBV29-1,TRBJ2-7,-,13,TGCAGCGTTGTTCCCGGGAGCTCCTACGAGCAGTACTTC,CSVVPGSSYEQYF
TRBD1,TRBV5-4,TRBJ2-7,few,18,TGTGCCAGCAGCTCACCGGGACAGGGGGCCCACCCCACCTACGAGCAGTACTTC,CASSSPGQGAHPTYEQYF
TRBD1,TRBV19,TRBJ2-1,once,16,TGTGCCAGTACCCCTTCAGGACAGGGAATATACAATGAGCAGTTCTTC,CASTPSGQGIYNEQFF
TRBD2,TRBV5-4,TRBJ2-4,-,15,TGTGCCAGCAGCTCCAATGGGGGAGGGCCCGTCATTCAGTACTTC,CASSSNGGGPVIQYF
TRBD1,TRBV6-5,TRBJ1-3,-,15,TGTGCCAGCAGTCAGGGGGTCAGGCGCGGAAACACCATATATTTT,CASSQGVRRGNTIYF
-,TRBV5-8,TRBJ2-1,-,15,TGTGCCAGCAGCTTGAGAGGGGGTTCCTACAATGAGCAGTTCTTC,CASSLRGGSYNEQFF
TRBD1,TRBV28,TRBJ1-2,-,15,TGTGCCAGCAGTTTCCGACAGGGGGATAACTATGGCTACACCTTC,CASSFRQGDNYGYTF
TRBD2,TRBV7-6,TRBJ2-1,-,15,TGTGCCAGCAGCATTAGCGGGAGGGACGGGAATGAGCAGTTCTTC,CASSISGRDGNEQFF
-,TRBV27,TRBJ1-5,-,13,TGTGCCAGCAGCCAACAGGGAAATCAGCCCCAGCATTTT,CASSQQGNQPQHF
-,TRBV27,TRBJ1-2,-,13,TGTGCCAGCAGTGACCGAGGATCCTATGGCTACACCTTC,CASSDRGSYGYTF
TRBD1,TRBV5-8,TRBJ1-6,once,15,TGTGCCAGCAGCAAATGGACAGGGAGCAATTCACCCCTCCACTTT,CASSKWTGSNSPLHF
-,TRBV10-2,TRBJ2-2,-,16,TGCGCCAGTAGGGGGACGTGGGAGCGAGACACCGGGGAGCTGTTTTTT,CASRGTWERDTGELFF
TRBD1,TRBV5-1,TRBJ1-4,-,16,TGCGCCAGCAGCGCGGGGACAGGGGCAACTAATGAAAAACTGTTTTTT,CASSAGTGATNEKLFF
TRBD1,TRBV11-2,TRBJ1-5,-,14,TGTGCCAGCAGCGGGGGACAGGGTAGCGAGCCCCAGCATTTT,CASSGGQGSEPQHF
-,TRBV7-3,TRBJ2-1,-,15,TGTGCCAGCAGCTTAAGCCGGGGGGCAGGCAATGAGCAGTTCTTC,CASSLSRGAGNEQFF
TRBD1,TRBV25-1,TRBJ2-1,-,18,TGTGCCAGCAGTGCAAAACACCTCCGACAGGGCCAATACAATGAGCAGTTCTTC,CASSAKHLRQGQYNEQFF
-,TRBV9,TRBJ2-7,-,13,TGTGCCAGCAGCGTAGAGCCCTCCTACGAGCAGTACTTC,CASSVEPSYEQYF